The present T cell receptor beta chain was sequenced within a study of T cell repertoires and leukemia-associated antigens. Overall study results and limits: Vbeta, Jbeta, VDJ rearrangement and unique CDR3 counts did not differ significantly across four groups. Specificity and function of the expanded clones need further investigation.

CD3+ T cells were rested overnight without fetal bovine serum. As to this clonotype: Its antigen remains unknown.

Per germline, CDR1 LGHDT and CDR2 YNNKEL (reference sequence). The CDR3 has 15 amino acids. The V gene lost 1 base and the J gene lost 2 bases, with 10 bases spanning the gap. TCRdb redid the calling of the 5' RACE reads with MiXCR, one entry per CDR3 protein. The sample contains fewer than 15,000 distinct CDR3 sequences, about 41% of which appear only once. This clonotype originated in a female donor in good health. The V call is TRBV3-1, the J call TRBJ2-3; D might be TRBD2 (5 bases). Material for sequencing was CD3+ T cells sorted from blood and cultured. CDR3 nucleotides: TGTGCCAGCAGCCAAGGCGGGTACCCCACAGATACGCAGTATTTT. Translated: CASSQGGYPTDTQYF.